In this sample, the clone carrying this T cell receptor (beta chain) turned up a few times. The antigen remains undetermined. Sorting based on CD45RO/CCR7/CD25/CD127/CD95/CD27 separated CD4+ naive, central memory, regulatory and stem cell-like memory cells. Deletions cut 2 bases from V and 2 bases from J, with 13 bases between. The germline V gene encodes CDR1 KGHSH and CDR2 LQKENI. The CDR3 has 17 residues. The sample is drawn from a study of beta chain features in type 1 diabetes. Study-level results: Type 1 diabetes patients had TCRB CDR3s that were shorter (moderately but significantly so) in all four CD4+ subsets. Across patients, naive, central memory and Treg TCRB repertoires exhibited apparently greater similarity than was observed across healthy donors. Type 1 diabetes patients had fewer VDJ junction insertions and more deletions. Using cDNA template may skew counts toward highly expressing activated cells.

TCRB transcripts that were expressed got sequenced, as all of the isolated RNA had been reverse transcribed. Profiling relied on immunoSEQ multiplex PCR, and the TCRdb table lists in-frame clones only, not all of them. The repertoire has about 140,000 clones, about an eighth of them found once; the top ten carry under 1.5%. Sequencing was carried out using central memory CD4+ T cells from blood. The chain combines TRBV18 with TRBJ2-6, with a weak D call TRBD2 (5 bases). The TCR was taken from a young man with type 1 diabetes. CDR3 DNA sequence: TGTGCCAGCTCACCAGGTTCGGGAACCCCTGGGGCCAACGTCCTGACTTTC. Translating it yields CASSPGSGTPGANVLTF.